This passage covers 21 T cell receptor beta chains from one sample sequenced in a study of cytomegalovirus exposure and HLA in healthy donors. This table comes from immunoSEQ multiplex PCR, and its TCRdb copy is limited to in-frame clones, with some not included. The sample yields 150,000 to 180,000 clones, just over 85% seen once. Sequencing was performed on PBMCs. Receptor source: a human donor in good health.

The rearrangement joins TRBV6-1 to TRBJ1-1; 7 bases are shared with TRBD1. This CDR3 has 14 amino acids. Per germline, CDR1 MNHNS and CDR2 SASEGT. J lost 1 base, V lost 4 bases, and 3 bases had no gene match. CDR3 amino acids: CASSVGTANTEAFF. CDR3 nucleotides: TGTGCCAGCAGTGTTGGGACAGCGAACACTGAAGCTTTCTTT.

This rearrangement joins TRBV6-5 to TRBJ2-2; tentative D call: TRBD1 (6 bases). The germline V gene has CDR1 MNHEY and CDR2 SVGAGI. The CDR3 length is 14 residues. With 5 bases removed from V and 3 bases from J, the gap between germline ends came to 10 bases. CDR3 nucleotides: TGTGCCAGCAGTCCCAAGGGGGACACCGGGGAGCTGTTTTTT. This encodes CASSPKGDTGELFF.

The J gene is TRBJ1-2, the V gene TRBV28; 8 bases align to TRBD1. The CDR3 covers 17 residues. The germline V gene encodes CDR1 MDHEN and CDR2 SYDVKM. Trimming cost V 6 bases and J 4 bases; bases outside gene matches: 16. CDR3 sequence reads: CASSRMPQGAVSYGYTF. Written as DNA, the CDR3 is TGTGCCAGCAGCCGAATGCCTCAGGGGGCGGTTTCCTATGGCTACACCTTC.

This chain joins TRBV9 and TRBJ2-3; D is possibly TRBD2 (5 bases). Germline V lookup: CDR1 SGDLS, CDR2 YYNGEE. This CDR3 is 12 amino acids long. V shed 7 bases and J shed 3 bases, with 9 bases lying between them. CDR3 bases: TGTGCCAGCCGGGGTGCTACAGATACGCAGTATTTT. It encodes CASRGATDTQYF.

The genes are TRBV28 and TRBJ1-4; 7 nucleotides align to TRBD1. This CDR3 comprises 15 residues. The V segment lost 7 bases and the J segment 1 base; nucleotides outside the gene matches: 6. CDR1 and CDR2 (germline): MDHEN, SYDVKM. The CDR3 DNA follows: TGTGCCAGCATCCCCTACAGGGGAACTAATGAAAAACTGTTTTTT. Translating it yields CASIPYRGTNEKLFF.

This clone was counted once. The chain recombines TRBV6-6 with TRBJ2-2, with 7 bases aligning to TRBD1. CDR3 length: 13 residues. Germline loops: CDR1 MNHNY, CDR2 SVGAGI (reference sequence). The V and J ends lost 7 bases and 7 bases, in that order; junction bases with no gene match: 6. Here the CDR3 reads CASTQGTVGELFF. CDR3 nucleotide sequence: TGTGCCAGCACCCAGGGGACAGTCGGGGAGCTGTTTTTT.

The rearrangement uses TRBV19 and TRBJ2-3; 9 bases match TRBD2. There are 16 residues in the CDR3. With V trimmed by 3 bases and J by 0 bases, 4 bases remained unmatched. CDR1 is LNHDA, CDR2 SQIVND, per germline (reference sequence). CDR3 protein: CASSIRLAASTDTQYF. In nucleotides, the CDR3 is TGTGCCAGTAGTATTAGACTAGCGGCTAGCACAGATACGCAGTATTTT.

The chain combines TRBV5-6 with TRBJ1-1; D possibly corresponds to TRBD1 (5 bases). Per the germline V gene, CDR1 is SGHDT and CDR2 is YYEEEE. The CDR3 is 16 amino acids. The ends were cut back, 0 bases at V and 1 base at J, with 13 bases in the middle. CDR3 in amino acids: CASSLAGGAQNTEAFF. DNA for the CDR3: TGTGCCAGCAGCTTGGCCGGAGGGGCTCAGAACACTGAAGCTTTCTTT. Supplemented by reference TRBV5-6 and TRBJ1-1, the full variable domain reads DAGVTQSPTHLIKTRGQQVTLRCSPKSGHDTVSWYQQALGQGPQFIFQYYEEEERQRGNFPDRFSGHQFPNYSSELNVNALLLGDSALYLCASSLAGGAQNTEAFFGQGTRLTVV.

The J gene is TRBJ2-4, the V gene TRBV6-1; TRBD2 might be the D (6 bases). Trimming took 0 bases from V and 5 from J, leaving 17 bases between them. The CDR3 runs 17 residues. Germline CDR1 MNHNS, CDR2 SASEGT. The DNA of the CDR3 is TGTGCCAGCAGTGAAGCGAGCCTAGCGAGGTGGGAAAACATTCAGTACTTC. Translated: CASSEASLARWENIQYF.

The CDR3 loop is CASSGFQGEGYTF. The CDR3 coding sequence is TGTGCCAGCAGTGGGTTCCAGGGTGAGGGCTACACCTTC. This rearrangement joins TRBV6-1 to TRBJ1-2; tentative D call: TRBD1 (5 bases). The length of the CDR3 is 13 residues. The V end was cut by 4 bases, the J end by 8 bases, with 14 bases between. In germline, CDR1 is MNHNS, CDR2 SASEGT.

The rearrangement links TRBV27 to TRBJ1-1; no definite D call. CDR3 length: 14 amino acids. V was shortened by 0 bases and J by 4 bases, with 9 bases between the two germline ends. The germline gives CDR1 MNHEY, CDR2 SMNVEV (reference sequence). CDR3 DNA sequence: TGTGCCAGCAGTTTATCGACAATGGGCACTGAAGCTTTCTTT. This translates into CASSLSTMGTEAFF.

CDR3 region: CASSGSRGYEQYF. The CDR3 DNA reads as TGTGCCAGCAGCGGTTCGCGGGGGTACGAGCAGTACTTC. The rearrangement links TRBV7-9 to TRBJ2-7, with TRBD2 matching over 7 bases. CDR3 length: 13 amino acids. CDR1 and CDR2 from the germline V gene are SEHNR and FQNEAQ (reference sequence). The V and J ends lost 5 bases and 4 bases, in that order; junction bases with no gene match: 5.

CDR3 coding DNA: TGTGCCAGCAGCCATAGGGACGGGAGAGCGAACACCGGGGAGCTGTTTTTT. Translating it yields CASSHRDGRANTGELFF. The V gene is TRBV7-2, the J gene TRBJ2-2; tentative D call: TRBD2 (6 bases). The CDR3 spans 17 residues. The germline CDR1 and CDR2 sequences are SGHTA and FQGNSA. The V and J ends lost 5 bases and 0 bases respectively, with 16 bases between them. Filled out from reference TRBV7-2 and TRBJ2-2, the complete variable domain reads GAGVSQSPSNKVTEKGKDVELRCDPISGHTALYWYRQSLGQGLEFLIYFQGNSAPDKSGLPSDRFSAERTGGSVSTLTIQRTQQEDSAVYLCASSHRDGRANTGELFFGEGSRLTVL.

This clone was observed once. V is TRBV19 and J is TRBJ1-5; D not certain. CDR3 size: 15 residues. V gave up 4 bases and J gave up 0 bases, with 10 bases separating them. CDR1 and CDR2 from the germline V gene are LNHDA and SQIVND (reference sequence). The CDR3 spells CASSTVGYSNQPQHF. The CDR3 nucleotides read TGTGCCAGTAGTACGGTCGGGTATAGCAATCAGCCCCAGCATTTT.

The genes are TRBV2 and TRBJ2-1; D perhaps matches TRBD2 (5 bases). From germline, CDR1 is SNHLY and CDR2 FYNNEI. V lost 4 bases and J 13 bases, leaving 14 bases between the germline ends. This CDR3 spans 12 amino acids. CDR3 loop: CASSGEAALQFF. DNA for the CDR3: TGTGCCAGCAGTGGGGAAGCGGCCCTCCAGTTCTTC.

V usage is TRBV7-8 and J usage is TRBJ1-5; D is unresolved. The CDR3 runs to 15 residues. The V end lost 3 bases, the J end lost 0 bases, and 9 bases lay between the germline ends. Germline V CDR1 and CDR2: SGHVS, FQNEAQ. Written as DNA, the CDR3 is TGTGCCAGCAGCTTGGGAGGGAATAGCAATCAGCCCCAGCATTTT. Protein sequence: CASSLGGNSNQPQHF.

A remark on this clone: One junction end disagrees with the germline gene, perhaps due to a read error. The CDR3 bases are TGTGCTAGCAGCCCCTCGGGGGGTCAAGAGACCCAGTACTTC. This encodes CASSPSGGQETQYF. The chain carries TRBV7-7 and TRBJ2-5; 7 positions agree with TRBD2. The CDR3 sequence is 14 residues long. Germline V lookup: CDR1 SSHAT, CDR2 FNYEAQ (reference sequence).

The V call is TRBV4-2, the J call TRBJ2-5, with D possibly being TRBD2 (5 bases). Trimming took 4 bases from V and 1 from J, leaving 13 bases between them. Germline-derived CDR1 and CDR2 are LGHNA and YNFKEQ. This CDR3 contains 15 residues. CDR3 nucleotides: TGTGCCAGCAGCCCGAGGGTGGGTCCCCAAGAGACCCAGTACTTC. It encodes CASSPRVGPQETQYF.

This clone was observed once. V gene TRBV28 combines with J gene TRBJ1-1; TRBD1 agrees at 7 bases. Germline values: CDR1 MDHEN, CDR2 SYDVKM. The length of the CDR3 is 15 residues. The V segment lost 5 bases and the J segment 1 base; nucleotides outside the gene matches: 7. The CDR3 sequence: CASSPWTGENTEAFF. Here the CDR3 DNA reads TGTGCCAGCAGTCCATGGACAGGAGAGAACACTGAAGCTTTCTTT.

J is TRBJ2-2 and V is TRBV29-1; 10 nucleotides match TRBD1. Looked up from germline, CDR1 is SQVTM and CDR2 is ANQGSEA. Trimming cost V 8 bases and J 6 bases; bases outside gene matches: 6. The CDR3 runs to 13 residues. In DNA, the CDR3 is TGCAGCATTGGGACAGGGGCACCCGGGGAGCTGTTTTTT. This translates into CSIGTGAPGELFF.

In DNA form, the CDR3 reads TGTGCCAGCAGTTTTGGACAGGGAAACGCTGGGGCCAACGTCCTGACTTTC. Amino acids: CASSFGQGNAGANVLTF. V and J are TRBV27 and TRBJ2-6; TRBD1 aligns across 8 bases. V lost 3 bases to trimming and J lost 2 bases; unmatched junction nucleotides: 6. The CDR3 runs to 17 residues. Germline values: CDR1 MNHEY, CDR2 SMNVEV (reference sequence).